These T cell receptor beta chains were read from a single sample in a study of cytomegalovirus exposure and HLA in healthy donors. Profiled with immunoSEQ multiplex PCR; TCRdb holds only in-frame clones, not every one. The sample contains around 150,000 clones, just under 85% of which appear only once. Sequenced: PBMCs. These receptors came from a man between 25 and 39 years old in good health and CMV-seropositive. CDR3s include the opening cysteine and the closing phenylalanine or tryptophan. D genes are given only for firm matches. Clone size is given for some rows only: seen once, a few or many times, or a class if the clone is expanded.

v_call: TRBV19; d_call: -; clone_size: -; j_call: TRBJ1-2; cdr3_nt: TGTGCCAGTAGTACAGGCGCGCTAAGGGGCGCGTCCCCTGGCTACACCTTC; cdr3_aa: CASSTGALRGASPGYTF
v_call: TRBV6-6; d_call: TRBD1; clone_size: -; j_call: TRBJ2-3; cdr3_nt: TGTGCCAGCAGTTTGGGACAGGGAGGAGATACGCAGTATTTT; cdr3_aa: CASSLGQGGDTQYF
v_call: TRBV7-6; d_call: -; clone_size: -; j_call: TRBJ2-5; cdr3_nt: TGTGCCAGCAGCTCCAAGGGGACACCCCAGGCGAGAGAGACCCAGTACTTC; cdr3_aa: CASSSKGTPQARETQYF
v_call: TRBV9; d_call: TRBD2; clone_size: -; j_call: TRBJ2-5; cdr3_nt: TGTGCCAGCAGCGTAGCTACGACTAGCGGGAGGGGGGAGACCCAGTACTTC; cdr3_aa: CASSVATTSGRGETQYF
v_call: TRBV29-1; d_call: -; clone_size: -; j_call: TRBJ2-2; cdr3_nt: TGCAGCGTTTCGAGGGACACCACCGGGGAGCTGTTTTTT; cdr3_aa: CSVSRDTTGELFF
v_call: TRBV2; d_call: -; clone_size: -; j_call: TRBJ1-3; cdr3_nt: TGTGCCAGCAGTGAACGAGGGTGGGGAAACACCATATATTTT; cdr3_aa: CASSERGWGNTIYF
v_call: TRBV10-3; d_call: -; clone_size: -; j_call: TRBJ2-3; cdr3_nt: TGTGCCATCAGTGAGAGCCAGGGGACAGATACGCAGTATTTT; cdr3_aa: CAISESQGTDTQYF
v_call: TRBV28; d_call: -; clone_size: -; j_call: TRBJ2-3; cdr3_nt: TGTGCCAGCAGCCGACTCCTGGAGCTCACAGATACGCAGTATTTT; cdr3_aa: CASSRLLELTDTQYF
v_call: TRBV30; d_call: TRBD1; clone_size: -; j_call: TRBJ1-2; cdr3_nt: TGTGCCTGCCAGGGACAGGGGAATGGCCACACCTTC; cdr3_aa: CACQGQGNGHTF
v_call: TRBV5-5; d_call: TRBD2; clone_size: once; j_call: TRBJ2-3; cdr3_nt: TGTGCCAGCAGCGAGGGACTAGCGGGGAGATATCGCACAGATACGCAGTATTTT; cdr3_aa: CASSEGLAGRYRTDTQYF
v_call: TRBV19; d_call: TRBD1; clone_size: -; j_call: TRBJ1-1; cdr3_nt: TGTGCCAGTGGACAGGTCGGGAACACTGAAGCTTTCTTT; cdr3_aa: CASGQVGNTEAFF
v_call: TRBV9; d_call: -; clone_size: once; j_call: TRBJ2-5; cdr3_nt: TGTGCCAGCAGCGTAGACAGGTTAGAGACCCAGTACTTC; cdr3_aa: CASSVDRLETQYF
v_call: TRBV6-6; d_call: -; clone_size: -; j_call: TRBJ1-2; cdr3_nt: TGTGCCAGCAGTTACTCGGGCGGGGGGAATGGCTACACCTTC; cdr3_aa: CASSYSGGGNGYTF
v_call: TRBV5-1; d_call: TRBD2; clone_size: -; j_call: TRBJ2-3; cdr3_nt: TGCGCCAGCAGCTTGGCCGGACTAGCGGGGGGCACAGATACGCAGTATTTT; cdr3_aa: CASSLAGLAGGTDTQYF
v_call: TRBV5-1; d_call: -; clone_size: -; j_call: TRBJ1-2; cdr3_nt: TGCGCCAGCAGCGACCAGGGAATCTATGGCTACACCTTC; cdr3_aa: CASSDQGIYGYTF
v_call: TRBV7-7; d_call: -; clone_size: few; j_call: TRBJ2-5; cdr3_nt: TGTGCCAGCAGCCTCCAGGGGGGCCAAGAGACCCAGTACTTC; cdr3_aa: CASSLQGGQETQYF
v_call: TRBV5-5; d_call: TRBD1; clone_size: -; j_call: TRBJ2-7; cdr3_nt: TGTGCCAGCAGCTCCGGACAGGGAGAAACCTACGAGCAGTACTTC; cdr3_aa: CASSSGQGETYEQYF
v_call: TRBV9; d_call: TRBD1; clone_size: -; j_call: TRBJ2-2; cdr3_nt: TGTGCCAGCAGCCCCCCCGGGACAGGGGACACCGGGGAGCTGTTTTTT; cdr3_aa: CASSPPGTGDTGELFF
v_call: TRBV28; d_call: -; clone_size: -; j_call: TRBJ2-5; cdr3_nt: TGTGCCAGCAGTTTACCCCCAAACAGCCAAGAGACCCAGTACTTC; cdr3_aa: CASSLPPNSQETQYF
v_call: TRBV4-2; d_call: TRBD1; clone_size: -; j_call: TRBJ1-2; cdr3_nt: TGTGCCAGCAGCCAAGAGGGGACAGGGGATGGCTACACCTTC; cdr3_aa: CASSQEGTGDGYTF
v_call: TRBV9; d_call: TRBD1; clone_size: -; j_call: TRBJ1-2; cdr3_nt: TGTGCCAGCAGCCCAGGGGGTCTAGGCTATGGCTACACCTTC; cdr3_aa: CASSPGGLGYGYTF
v_call: TRBV19; d_call: -; clone_size: few; j_call: TRBJ1-2; cdr3_nt: TGTGCCAGTAGTATGTGGGGCGACTGGGACTATGGCTACACCTTC; cdr3_aa: CASSMWGDWDYGYTF
v_call: TRBV15; d_call: TRBD2; clone_size: -; j_call: TRBJ2-1; cdr3_nt: TGTGCCACCACCGGGACTAGCGGGAGCCTCTTTAATGAGCAGTTCTTC; cdr3_aa: CATTGTSGSLFNEQFF
v_call: TRBV27; d_call: -; clone_size: -; j_call: TRBJ2-6; cdr3_nt: TGTGCCAGCAGTCTGGGCTCGATTCGGGGCTCTGGGGCCAACGTCCTGACTTTC; cdr3_aa: CASSLGSIRGSGANVLTF
v_call: TRBV27; d_call: -; clone_size: -; j_call: TRBJ2-7; cdr3_nt: TGTGCCAGCAGTACTGGGGGCCCGGGCGAGCAGTACTTC; cdr3_aa: CASSTGGPGEQYF
v_call: TRBV5-1; d_call: TRBD1; clone_size: -; j_call: TRBJ1-4; cdr3_nt: TGCGCCAGCAGCTTGGCCAGGGGGCGCGAGGAAAAACTGTTTTTT; cdr3_aa: CASSLARGREEKLFF
v_call: TRBV12-5; d_call: TRBD1; clone_size: -; j_call: TRBJ1-1; cdr3_nt: TGTGCTAGTGTCTCGGACAGGGTGAGGTCAGGCACTGAAGCTTTCTTT; cdr3_aa: CASVSDRVRSGTEAFF
v_call: TRBV5-1; d_call: -; clone_size: once; j_call: TRBJ1-2; cdr3_nt: TGCGCCAGCAGCTTGGAACCCTCCCTACCTTACACCTTC; cdr3_aa: CASSLEPSLPYTF
v_call: TRBV18; d_call: TRBD1; clone_size: -; j_call: TRBJ1-6; cdr3_nt: TGTGCCAGCTCACTAGGGACAGGGATTATCTCCTATAATTCACCCCTCCACTTT; cdr3_aa: CASSLGTGIISYNSPLHF
v_call: TRBV10-2; d_call: TRBD2; clone_size: -; j_call: TRBJ2-5; cdr3_nt: TGCGCCAGCAGGGCGGAAATGGGACTAGCGGGGCAAGAGACCCAGTACTTC; cdr3_aa: CASRAEMGLAGQETQYF
v_call: TRBV2; d_call: -; clone_size: -; j_call: TRBJ1-6; cdr3_nt: TGTGCCAGCAAATATGGACAGCTAGATAATTCACCCCTCCACTTT; cdr3_aa: CASKYGQLDNSPLHF